This TCR beta chain stems from a study of lymphopenia after photon versus proton radiotherapy. Study-level findings and limits: Proton therapy kept repertoires fairly stable, unlike photons, which gained effector/memory cells. Larger post-nadir TCR diversity loss correlated inversely with survival in deceased patients.

Profiling relied on immunoSEQ multiplex PCR, and the TCRdb table lists in-frame clones only, not all of them. Found here are roughly 49,000 clones, more than 90% of them singletons; the top ten hold roughly 18%. In regard to this clone: No antigen is known for it. Germline is not matched at one junction end, which may reflect a read error.

The length of the CDR3 is 15 residues. The V call is TRBV5-3, the J call TRBJ1-2, with D hard to call. TRBV5-3 qualifies as an ORF whose function is uncertain. The TCR originated in a woman aged 40 to 50 with cholangiocarcinoma. The sequencing here drew on peripheral blood, taken from a patient treated with photon-based radiotherapy. The DNA for the CDR3 is TGCGCCAGCAGCCAAGATAGGAACGGCCTAACTGGCTACACCTTC. It translates to CASSQDRNGLTGYTF.